Below are 10 T cell receptor beta chains sequenced from a single sample in a study of T cell repertoires in cytomegalovirus infection. TCRdb recomputed calls from the reads with MiXCR, one row per CDR3 protein. The sample lists around 260,000 distinct CDR3 sequences; approximately 10% were seen once. The specimen was PBMCs. The receptors stem from a human donor in good health (CMV status not recorded). Some clones in this sample may be carry-over from other donors' samples.

This clonotype was recorded many times. The chain employs TRBV6-2 or TRBV6-3 and TRBJ2-7; maybe TRBD2 (6 bases). Trimming left V 6 bases short and J 0 bases short, with 15 bases between. CDR1 is MNHEY, CDR2 SVGEGT, per germline. The CDR3 runs to 15 residues. This chain's CDR3 is CASSRLAGSSYEQYF. The CDR3 DNA reads as TGTGCCAGCAGCCGGCTTGCGGGGTCCTCCTACGAGCAGTACTTC.

The table lists this clonotype with many counts. The rearrangement uses TRBV12-3 or TRBV12-4 and TRBJ1-6; 11 bases align to TRBD1. This CDR3 region has 15 residues. The junction had 4 bases not matched to a gene; V was cut back by 5 bases and J by 7 bases. The CDR3 sequence: CASSRTGGGNSPLHF. DNA for the CDR3: TGTGCCAGCAGTAGGACAGGGGGCGGAAATTCACCCCTCCACTTT.

This clonotype was found once. The final CDR3 position lacks the conserved phenylalanine or tryptophan, pointing to a likely read error. The chain uses TRBV7-4 and TRBJ1-2; D gene ambiguous. Trimming took off 5 bases at V and 2 bases at J, with 9 bases between the two ends. The CDR3 is 13 amino acids. Germline CDR1 and CDR2: SGHVT and SQSDAQ. CDR3 amino acids: CASSPDKNYGYTS. The CDR3 DNA sequence: TGTGCCAGCAGCCCAGACAAGAACTATGGCTACACCTCC.

This clonotype was seen ten or more times. The chain has TRBV19 and TRBJ1-1, with no clear D. The ends were cut back, 5 bases at V and 5 bases at J, with 9 bases in the middle. CDR1 is LNHDA, CDR2 SQIVND, per germline (reference sequence). CDR3 length: 12 amino acids. DNA for the CDR3: TGTGCCAGTAGTCCCGGGAGGACTGAAGCTTTCTTT. Its protein product is CASSPGRTEAFF.

This clonotype has only a few counts. V and J are TRBV28 and TRBJ1-5; the match to TRBD1 covers 8 bases. The CDR3 extends over 17 amino acids. The V gene end was trimmed by 10 bases and the J gene end by 1 base; junction bases not matched to a gene: 15. CDR1 and CDR2 from the germline V gene are MDHEN and SYDVKM. This CDR3 is CATRQTGARASNQPQHF. In DNA form, the CDR3 reads TGTGCCACCCGACAGACAGGGGCCCGGGCCAGCAATCAGCCCCAGCATTTT.

This clonotype was seen at least ten times. V and J are TRBV7-2 and TRBJ2-3; a possible D gene is TRBD1 (6 bases). Germline V gene lookup returns CDR1 SGHTA and CDR2 FQGNSA. The CDR3 has 16 residues. V was trimmed by 3 bases and J by 4 bases, leaving 17 bases between them. The CDR3, as DNA: TGTGCCAGCAGCTTTAGTGGCCAGGGGAGAGCAGATACGCAGTATTTT. Protein product: CASSFSGQGRADTQYF.

The table lists this clonotype with many counts. The chain uses TRBV7-9 and TRBJ1-1; D uncertain. Germline values: CDR1 SEHNR, CDR2 FQNEAQ (reference sequence). The CDR3 totals 15 residues. V lost 2 bases and J lost 0, with 10 bases in between. CDR3: CASSLRGRVNTEAFF. CDR3 sequence (DNA): TGTGCCAGCAGCTTAAGAGGGAGGGTGAACACTGAAGCTTTCTTT. The variable domain in full, completed from reference TRBV7-9 and TRBJ1-1, reads DTGVSQNPRHKITKRGQNVTFRCDPISEHNRLYWYRQTLGQGPEFLTYFQNEAQLEKSRLLSDRFSAERPKGSFSTLEIQRTEQGDSAMYLCASSLRGRVNTEAFFGQGTRLTVV.

This clonotype appeared many times. The chain links TRBV12-3 or TRBV12-4 to TRBJ2-7; 7 bases map to TRBD1. V dropped 0 bases and J dropped 5; count of bases not matched to a gene: 4. The CDR3 is 14 residues long. The CDR3 nucleotides read TGTGCCAGCAGTTTAGCTGACAGGGTCAACGAGCAGTACTTC. Translation gives CASSLADRVNEQYF.

This clonotype was seen repeatedly, ten times or more. V gene TRBV7-9 combines with J gene TRBJ1-1, with 7 bases that match TRBD1. The junction had 6 bases not matched to a gene; V was cut back by 4 bases and J by 1 base. This CDR3 is 15 amino acids long. CDR1 and CDR2 from the germline V gene are SEHNR and FQNEAQ (reference sequence). The DNA for the CDR3 is TGTGCCAGCAGCTCCCGACAGGGCCCGAACACTGAAGCTTTCTTT. Translation: CASSSRQGPNTEAFF.

The sample holds many counts of this clonotype. V and J are TRBV11-2 and TRBJ1-3, with D unclear. V shed 3 bases and J shed 4 bases, with 1 base lying between them. The CDR3 runs 11 residues. Per the germline V gene, CDR1 is SGHAT and CDR2 is FQNNGV. CDR3 amino acids: CASSFGNTIYF. The CDR3, as DNA: TGTGCCAGCAGCTTCGGAAACACCATATATTTT.